Described below is a single T cell receptor (beta chain) sequence and its context. It lacks a known antigen. There are no base qualities to consult, and no much larger clone falls within one base. This record belongs to a study of cytomegalovirus exposure and HLA in healthy donors (dated by TCRdb to about 2017). Describing the broader study: In an earlier analysis of 587 of the donors, 250 to 350 Gb of sequence data and 120 million or so unique TCR beta sequences from approximately 180 million T cells were reported. The study combined high-throughput TCR immunosequencing, statistical association of individual TCRs with disease status, and machine learning to predict cytomegalovirus infection status. Donor age, sex, ethnicity and CMV serostatus were collected together with the repertoire data. A handful of DR-DQ haplotypes were handled as single units for association and clustering because linkage in the cohort was strong. Every discovery cohort repertoire had been produced on one sequencing platform. Among about 390 genotyped donors of the cohort, an average of around 240,000 unique TCR beta nucleotide sequences were sequenced per donor, 15% to 20% of them non-productive. Both class I and class II loci were covered by HLA typing, at four-digit resolution. In a later genetic analysis, genome-wide SNP genotypes for about 65% of the roughly 700 donors were used, and that subset was treated as a discovery cohort. In addition to the first cohort of approximately 650 subjects, a separate validation cohort of 130 or so different subjects was used. Using immunosequencing, the study profiled T cell repertoires from about 610 subjects and related those repertoires to cytomegalovirus serostatus. The study was designed to test whether signatures of past pathogen exposure could be identified by cataloging public T cell receptors. Rather than using new phenotypic data, the later analysis identified candidate immune exposures from TCR beta sequences and from how often those sequences occurred across donors. To decide whether each TCR beta V gene segment behaved as functional or pseudogenic, an earlier analysis of some 570 of the donors relied on high-throughput TCR beta sequencing. Of the roughly 400 genotyped donors, less than 85% were placed in the genetic ancestry cluster associated with self-reported Caucasian donors. A later analysis re-examined previously published TCR beta repertoires from more than 600 donors and added high-resolution HLA genotyping to investigate patterns of TCR occurrence. The number of typed donors differed by locus: about 620-640 for A, B, C, DRB1 and DQB1; approximately 520 for DQA1; some 590 for DPA1; and around 470 for DPB1. About 300 gigabases of sequencing data and around 80 million unique TCR sequences made up an early release that covered 500 to 700 HLA-typed donors. Broader findings and caveats from the paper: Correlated functional status among segregating V segments might be attributable to linkage disequilibrium, but an unknown experimental factor could not be ruled out. While some public TCRs were present in many individuals, most TCR sequences turned up only very rarely across donors. The presence/absence analyses assumed that sequencing depth was roughly uniform across donors, and that assumption may not be true. A later analysis found that HLA-associated TCR beta chains were more clonally expanded and had lower generation probabilities than equally common non-associated chains. A later genetic analysis associated a missense DCLRE1C variant with V-gene and J-gene trimming of TCR beta chains, and an independent cohort replicated the association. A further reported finding was that TCR beta sequences accurately predicted the HLA-A and HLA-B alleles for most subjects in the first cohort. When HLA alleles, especially DR and DQ, strongly co-occurred, TCR associations were difficult to assign to individual alleles. According to a later genetic analysis, donors in an Asian-associated ancestry cluster had fewer N-insertions in productive TCRs than the approximately 670-donor mean. The authors suggested that the approach could potentially be extended to other disease states and immunological phenotypes. Because counts were too low, about 15 rarely observed V segments, including chromosome 9 orphons, were left out of the earlier analysis of a few hundred of the donors. CMV serostatus was the only immune exposure information available for the cohort. Because some donors lacked HLA typing at each locus, the association tests relied only on the typed subset. A few of the identified cytomegalovirus-associated TCR beta chains were confirmed in vitro to be specific for cytomegalovirus antigens. In a later analysis, several top co-occurrence clusters were reported to appear linked to parvovirus B19, influenza, CMV and Epstein-Barr virus. The study listed 164 TCR beta chains as associated with cytomegalovirus. Most CMV-associated TCR beta chains appeared to be HLA-restricted in a later analysis, and the HLA associations seemed to be driven largely by CMV exposure. The cohort was sequenced for TCR beta chains only, and without alpha or paired-chain data the features that could be detected were limited. The classifier was reported to diagnose cytomegalovirus status with high specificity and sensitivity in both the original and validation cohorts. Some IMGT-functional V segments, including TRBV6-2 and TRBV6-3, could not be told apart with the 87-base-pair reads, so those segments were excluded. An earlier analysis of approximately 570 of the donors showed that most TCR beta V segments appeared in productive rearrangements either about 90% or about 30% of the time, which broadly matched IMGT annotations. In a later analysis, TCR association rates were found to vary across HLA loci, with the most associated TCRs seen for DRB1 alleles and the fewest for HLA-C alleles. The sequencing pipeline was judged likely to have produced a cluster of highly shared sequence variants as a technical artifact. Specific HLA alleles were associated with 16,951 TCR beta sequences at a false discovery rate of 0.05 in a later analysis.

The library was generated by the immunoSEQ multiplex PCR assay. For the multiplex PCR, a mixture combining 60 forward primers for TCR Vbeta segments and 13 reverse primers for TCR Jbeta segments was used. The CDR3 region of rearranged TCR beta genes was amplified from genomic DNA with a multiplex PCR assay. Amplified TCR beta libraries were sequenced as 87-base-pair reads on the Illumina HiSeq System. In the authors' own workflow: Across the 666 repertoires, a later analysis counted tens of millions of unique TCR beta chains, around 10 million of which were shared by at least two donors. A nearest-neighbor algorithm error-corrected the raw reads and collapsed the reads into unique sequences, merging closely related sequences to remove PCR and sequencing errors. V, D and J gene segments were assigned by aligning CDR3 sequences to IMGT reference sequences. For a sequence to be retained, a match of at least six nucleotides was required to both a V gene segment and a J gene segment. A rearrangement was called productive if the CDR3 had no stop codons and remained in frame with V and J, and every other rearrangement was called non-productive. CDR3 was defined by IMGT convention, running from the second conserved V-encoded cysteine to the conserved J-encoded phenylalanine. The earlier analysis of roughly 590 of the donors excluded sequences that lacked an unambiguous match to a single V gene segment. In an earlier analysis of 587 of the donors, V segments were called functional above 56.7% productive rearrangements and were called segregating when the between-donor standard deviation exceeded 5%. A statistical classification framework was built to diagnose cytomegalovirus status from the catalog of TCR beta chain sequences. A later analysis assigned V and J genes by comparing TCR nucleotide sequences with IMGT/GENE-DB human TR gene sequences. The TCRdist pipeline was used in a later analysis to assign CDR3 sequences and most-parsimonious VDJ recombination scenarios. A later analysis defined each TCR beta chain by its CDR3 amino acid sequence plus V-gene family, and excluded reads lacking a unique V-gene family. A later analysis removed 500 to 600 highly shared, low-generation-probability nucleotide sequences to deal with suspected cross-contamination and a sequencing artifact. In a later analysis, a clonal expansion index was calculated for each public chain from normalized within-repertoire ranks of inferred template counts. Generation probabilities in a later analysis came from a VDJ recombination model fitted to out-of-frame rearrangements, and those results were checked against IGoR. In a later analysis, TCR-TCR, TCR-HLA and TCR-CMV co-occurrence was scored with hypergeometric tests, and a repertoire-size bias correction was applied to TCR pairs. In a later analysis, false discovery rates were estimated by permuting HLA or CMV assignments 20 times. In a later analysis, co-occurring TCRs were grouped using DBSCAN, with TCRdist sequence similarity added in when clustering inside HLA-allele-positive subsets. Co-occurrence clustering excluded repertoires with fewer than 30,000 or more than 120,000 public chains, plus five with anomalous nucleotide sharing. As stored in TCRdb, this immuneACCESS dataset retains in-frame rearrangements with V and J assigned. A fraction of the clones does not appear; measured against another copy, unresolved V genes explain less than half of the discrepancy, and the remainder lacks a known reason. V and J calls and clone size are those listed in that table; D and trimming were worked out from the DNA. This sample lists 130,000 or so clones; approximately 82% were detected once. Of the sample, about 3.5% is held by the ten largest clones.

The cohort was made up of 650 to 700 healthy bone marrow donors. All cohort members were sampled while nominally healthy, although unrecorded immune exposures were likely present. The donor was CMV seronegative and belonged to the group of roughly 330 seronegative cohort members. Each donor provided a peripheral blood sample, and peripheral blood mononuclear cells were used for TCR beta sequencing. The Qiagen DNeasy Blood Extraction Kit was used to extract genomic DNA from the blood cell samples. V loses 2 bases, J loses 5 bases, and the germline ends lie 10 bases apart. The germline V gene provides CDR1 KGHSY and CDR2 FQNENV. The CDR3, from cysteine to phenylalanine, totals 13 residues. Just CDR3 DNA is preserved here, 39 bases in frame from base 1.

This clonotype was obtained from a man aged 35-49 years in good health and CMV-seronegative. Rearrangement joined TRBV16 to TRBJ2-7; a tentative D match to TRBD1 spans 6 bases. The sample taken for sequencing was PBMCs. The CDR3 here reads CASSQGTSNEQYF. The bases are TGTGCCAGCAGCCAAGGGACATCAAACGAGCAGTACTTC.